This TCR beta chain was observed in a study of beta chain features in type 1 diabetes. Study-wide results and caveats: When VDJ junctions were examined, type 1 diabetes patients showed fewer insertions and more deletions. A PCR bias possibly favoring shorter templates would apply equally to patients and controls.

The table lists this clone with a few counts. Its specificity is unknown. The whole isolated RNA underwent reverse transcription, so sequencing captured expressed TCRB transcripts. There were approximately 3.5 million reads on average in the naive, central memory and regulatory T cell samples. Repertoires were generated with immunoSEQ multiplex PCR, while TCRdb's copy carries only in-frame clones and drops some. This sample has about 220,000 clones, with about a tenth found just once. Sequences were obtained from central memory CD4+ T cells from blood. The sequence was collected from a man aged 18 to 35 in good health.

The CDR3 protein is CASSSGTSGRNTQYF. The CDR3 DNA sequence: TGTGCCAGCAGCTCCGGGACTAGCGGGAGAAATACGCAGTATTTT. The chain couples TRBV7-3 to TRBJ2-3, with 14 bases lining up with TRBD2. Per the germline V gene, CDR1 is SGHTA and CDR2 is FQGTGA. V lost 4 bases, J lost 7 bases, and 4 bases stayed unmatched. The CDR3 is 15 residues long.